This entry concerns a single TCR beta chain. The data belong to a study of blood T cell repertoires in COVID-19. TCRdb's table, derived via immunoSEQ multiplex PCR, lists solely in-frame clones and lacks some. The sample comprises about 180,000 clones, approximately 90% of which are singletons, and 4% rests with the top ten. The CDR3 runs 13 residues. Germline assignment: CDR1 SQVTM and CDR2 ANQGSEA. Trimming took 7 bases from V and 1 from J, leaving 13 bases between them. Input material: peripheral blood. The clonotype originates from a woman aged 25 to 45 with acute or convalescent COVID-19. The gene calls are TRBV29-1 and TRBJ2-5; the D is unclear. The CDR3 coding sequence is TGCAGCGCTACTCCAAACAGCCAAGAGACCCAGTACTTC. It yields the protein CSATPNSQETQYF.